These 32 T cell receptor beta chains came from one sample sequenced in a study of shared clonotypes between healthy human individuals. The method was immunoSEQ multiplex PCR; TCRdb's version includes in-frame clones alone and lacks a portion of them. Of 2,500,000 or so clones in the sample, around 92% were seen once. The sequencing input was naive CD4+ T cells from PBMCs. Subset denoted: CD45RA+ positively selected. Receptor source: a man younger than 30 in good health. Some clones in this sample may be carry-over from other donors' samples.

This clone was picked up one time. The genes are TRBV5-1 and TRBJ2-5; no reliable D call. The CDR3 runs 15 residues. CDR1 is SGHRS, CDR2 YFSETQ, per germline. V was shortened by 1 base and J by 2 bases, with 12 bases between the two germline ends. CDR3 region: CASSLRSGPQETQYF. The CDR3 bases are TGCGCCAGCAGCTTGAGGTCAGGACCTCAAGAGACCCAGTACTTC. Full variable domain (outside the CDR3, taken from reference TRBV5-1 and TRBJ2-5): KAGVTQTPRYLIKTRGQQVTLSCSPISGHRSVSWYQQTPGQGLQFLFEYFSETQRNKGNFPGRFSGRQFSNSRSEMNVSTLELGDSALYLCASSLRSGPQETQYFGPGTRLLVL.

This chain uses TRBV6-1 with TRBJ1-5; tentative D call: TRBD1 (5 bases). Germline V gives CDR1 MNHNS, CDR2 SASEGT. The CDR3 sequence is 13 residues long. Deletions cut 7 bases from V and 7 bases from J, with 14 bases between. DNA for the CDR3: TGTGCCAGCAACTCAGGGACGCTGCAGCCCCAGCATTTT. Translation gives CASNSGTLQPQHF.

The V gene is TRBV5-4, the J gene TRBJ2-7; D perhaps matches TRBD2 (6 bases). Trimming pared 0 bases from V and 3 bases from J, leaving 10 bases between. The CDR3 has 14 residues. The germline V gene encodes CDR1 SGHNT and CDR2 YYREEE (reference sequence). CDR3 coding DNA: TGTGCCAGCAGCTTGGTGGGGGGAGTCTACGAGCAGTACTTC. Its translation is CASSLVGGVYEQYF.

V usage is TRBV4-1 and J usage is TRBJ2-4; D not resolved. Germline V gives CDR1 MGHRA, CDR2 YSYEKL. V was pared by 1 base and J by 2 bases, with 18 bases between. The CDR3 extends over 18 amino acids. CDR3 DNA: TGCGCCAGCAGCCAAGGGCGTAGCCCGAGTATGACCAAAAACATTCAGTACTTC. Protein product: CASSQGRSPSMTKNIQYF.

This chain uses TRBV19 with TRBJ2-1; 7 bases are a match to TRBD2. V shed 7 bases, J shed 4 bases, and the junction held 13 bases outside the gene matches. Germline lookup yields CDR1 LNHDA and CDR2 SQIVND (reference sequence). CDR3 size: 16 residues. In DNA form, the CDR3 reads TGTGCCAGTAAGGGGAGGGATGGCGGGGTATACAATGAGCAGTTCTTC. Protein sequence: CASKGRDGGVYNEQFF.

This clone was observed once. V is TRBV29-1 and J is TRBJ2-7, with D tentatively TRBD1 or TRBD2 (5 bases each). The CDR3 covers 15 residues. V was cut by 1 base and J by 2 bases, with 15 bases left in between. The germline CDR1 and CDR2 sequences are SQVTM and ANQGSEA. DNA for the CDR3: TGCAGCGTTGAAGGGGACCGCACCTTTCCCTACGAGCAGTACTTC. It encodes CSVEGDRTFPYEQYF.

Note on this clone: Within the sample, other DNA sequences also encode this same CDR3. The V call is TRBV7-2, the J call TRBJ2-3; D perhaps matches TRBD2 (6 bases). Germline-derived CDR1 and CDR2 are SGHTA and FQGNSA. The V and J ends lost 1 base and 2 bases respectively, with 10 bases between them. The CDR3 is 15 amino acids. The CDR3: CASSLVRGPTDTQYF. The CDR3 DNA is TGTGCCAGCAGCTTAGTGCGGGGTCCCACAGATACGCAGTATTTT.

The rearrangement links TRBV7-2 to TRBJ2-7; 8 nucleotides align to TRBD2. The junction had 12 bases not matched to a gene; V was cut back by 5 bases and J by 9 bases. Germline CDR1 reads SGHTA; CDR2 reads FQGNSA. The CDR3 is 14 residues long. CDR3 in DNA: TGTGCCAGCAGCCCCCCTGGGTGGGCGGGGGGGCAGTACTTC. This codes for CASSPPGWAGGQYF. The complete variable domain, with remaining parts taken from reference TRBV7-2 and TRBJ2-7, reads GAGVSQSPSNKVTEKGKDVELRCDPISGHTALYWYRQSLGQGLEFLIYFQGNSAPDKSGLPSDRFSAERTGGSVSTLTIQRTQQEDSAVYLCASSPPGWAGGQYFGPGTRLTVT.

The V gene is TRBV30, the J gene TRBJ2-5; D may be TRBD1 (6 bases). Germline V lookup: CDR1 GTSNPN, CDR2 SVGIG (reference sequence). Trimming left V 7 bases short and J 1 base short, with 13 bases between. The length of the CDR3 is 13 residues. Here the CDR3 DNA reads TGTGCCTTTACACAGGGCAGCCAAGAGACCCAGTACTTC. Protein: CAFTQGSQETQYF.

The CDR3 protein is CSDGGRTSTDTQYF. The CDR3 DNA reads TGCAGCGACGGGGGACGGACAAGCACAGATACGCAGTATTTT. The chain uses TRBV29-1 and TRBJ2-3; weak D call: TRBD2 (6 bases). This CDR3 has 14 residues. Germline loops: CDR1 SQVTM, CDR2 ANQGSEA. V was trimmed by 7 bases and J by 0 bases, leaving 14 bases between them.

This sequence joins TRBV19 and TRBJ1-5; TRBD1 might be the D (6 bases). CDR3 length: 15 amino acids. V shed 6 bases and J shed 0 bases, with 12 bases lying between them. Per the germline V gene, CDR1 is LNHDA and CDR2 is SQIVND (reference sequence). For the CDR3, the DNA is TGTGCCAGTAGACCCCAACAGGGTAGCAATCAGCCCCAGCATTTT. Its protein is CASRPQQGSNQPQHF.

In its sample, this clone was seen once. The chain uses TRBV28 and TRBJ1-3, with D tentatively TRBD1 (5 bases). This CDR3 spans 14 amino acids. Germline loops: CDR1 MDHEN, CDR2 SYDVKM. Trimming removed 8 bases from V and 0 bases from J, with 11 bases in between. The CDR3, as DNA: TGTGCCAGCCATAAGACAGACTCTGGAAACACCATATATTTT. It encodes CASHKTDSGNTIYF.

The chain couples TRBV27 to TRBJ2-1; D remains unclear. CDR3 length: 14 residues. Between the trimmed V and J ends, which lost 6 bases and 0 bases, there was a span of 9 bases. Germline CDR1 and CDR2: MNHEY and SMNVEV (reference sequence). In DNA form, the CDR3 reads TGTGCCAGCAGAGTTAGATTCTCCTACAATGAGCAGTTCTTC. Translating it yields CASRVRFSYNEQFF.

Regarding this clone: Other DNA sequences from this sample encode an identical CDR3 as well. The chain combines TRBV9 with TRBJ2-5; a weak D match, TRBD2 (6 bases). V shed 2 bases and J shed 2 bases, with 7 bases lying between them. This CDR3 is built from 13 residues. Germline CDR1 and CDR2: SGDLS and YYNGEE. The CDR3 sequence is CASSVSGQETQYF. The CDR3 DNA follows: TGTGCCAGCAGCGTCAGCGGGCAAGAGACCCAGTACTTC.

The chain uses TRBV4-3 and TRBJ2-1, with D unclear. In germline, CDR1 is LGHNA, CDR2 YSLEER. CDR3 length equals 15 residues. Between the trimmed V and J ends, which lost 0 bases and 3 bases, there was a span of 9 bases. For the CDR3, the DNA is TGCGCCAGCAGCCAAGATTTTAGCAGCTACAATGAGCAGTTCTTC. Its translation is CASSQDFSSYNEQFF.

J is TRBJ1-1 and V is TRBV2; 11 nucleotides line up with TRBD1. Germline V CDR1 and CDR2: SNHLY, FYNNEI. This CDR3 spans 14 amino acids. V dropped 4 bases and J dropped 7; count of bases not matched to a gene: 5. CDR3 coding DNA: TGTGCCAGCAGTGCGGACAGGGGGCTCGGTGAAGCTTTCTTT. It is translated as CASSADRGLGEAFF.

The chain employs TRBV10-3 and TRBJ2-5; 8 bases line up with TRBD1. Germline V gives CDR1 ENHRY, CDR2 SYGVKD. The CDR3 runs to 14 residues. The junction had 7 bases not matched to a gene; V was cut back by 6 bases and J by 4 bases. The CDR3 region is CAIRKDRVGETQYF. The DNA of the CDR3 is TGTGCCATCAGAAAGGACAGGGTTGGAGAGACCCAGTACTTC.

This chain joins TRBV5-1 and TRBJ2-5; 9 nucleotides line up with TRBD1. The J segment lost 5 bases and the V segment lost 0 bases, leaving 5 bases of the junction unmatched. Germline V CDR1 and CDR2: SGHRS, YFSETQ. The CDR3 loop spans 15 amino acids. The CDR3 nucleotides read TGCGCCAGCAGCTTGGGTGGGACAGGGCTGGAGACCCAGTACTTC. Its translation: CASSLGGTGLETQYF.

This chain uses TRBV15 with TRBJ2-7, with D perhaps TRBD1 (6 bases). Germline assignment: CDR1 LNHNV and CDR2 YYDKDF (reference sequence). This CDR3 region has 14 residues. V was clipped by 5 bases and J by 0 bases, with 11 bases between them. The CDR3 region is CATSLRDTSYEQYF. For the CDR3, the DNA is TGTGCCACCAGCCTCCGGGACACCTCCTACGAGCAGTACTTC.

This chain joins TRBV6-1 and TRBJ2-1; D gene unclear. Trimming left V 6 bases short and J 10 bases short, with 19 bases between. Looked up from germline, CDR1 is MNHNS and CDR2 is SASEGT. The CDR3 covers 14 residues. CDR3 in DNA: TGTGCCAGCAGGGGCCCGGTTAGCCCCAGCGAGCAGTTCTTC. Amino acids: CASRGPVSPSEQFF.

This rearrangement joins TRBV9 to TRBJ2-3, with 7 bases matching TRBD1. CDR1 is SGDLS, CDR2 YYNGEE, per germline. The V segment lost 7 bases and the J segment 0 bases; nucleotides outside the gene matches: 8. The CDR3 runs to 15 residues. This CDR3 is CASARQGFSTDTQYF. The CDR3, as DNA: TGTGCCAGCGCCCGACAGGGTTTTAGCACAGATACGCAGTATTTT.

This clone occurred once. The DNA for the CDR3 is TGTGCCAGCAGGGCACAAGGGGGCGCCGGGTATGGCTACACCTTC. This gives the protein CASRAQGGAGYGYTF. The chain is built from TRBV6-5 and TRBJ1-2; 7 nucleotides agree with TRBD1. The CDR3 loop spans 15 amino acids. CDR1 MNHEY and CDR2 SVGAGI come from the germline V gene. V was pared by 6 bases and J by 5 bases, with 12 bases of the junction left unmatched.

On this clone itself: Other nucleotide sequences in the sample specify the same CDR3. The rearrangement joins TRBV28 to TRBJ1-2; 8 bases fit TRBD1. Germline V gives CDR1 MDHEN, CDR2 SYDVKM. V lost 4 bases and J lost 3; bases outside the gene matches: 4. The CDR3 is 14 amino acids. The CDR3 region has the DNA TGTGCCAGCAGTTCAGGGGGCGAAGACTATGGCTACACCTTC. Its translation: CASSSGGEDYGYTF.

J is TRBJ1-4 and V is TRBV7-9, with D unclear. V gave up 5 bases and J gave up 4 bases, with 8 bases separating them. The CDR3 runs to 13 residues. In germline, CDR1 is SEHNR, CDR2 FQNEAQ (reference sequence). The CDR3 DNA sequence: TGTGCCAGCAGCCGGACGGATAATGAAAAACTGTTTTTT. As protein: CASSRTDNEKLFF.

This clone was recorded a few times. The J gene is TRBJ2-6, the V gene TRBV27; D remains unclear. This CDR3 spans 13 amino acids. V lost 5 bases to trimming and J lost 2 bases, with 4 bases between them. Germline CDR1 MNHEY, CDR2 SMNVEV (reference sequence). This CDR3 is CASSVTGANVLTF. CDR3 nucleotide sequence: TGTGCCAGCAGTGTAACTGGGGCCAACGTCCTGACTTTC.

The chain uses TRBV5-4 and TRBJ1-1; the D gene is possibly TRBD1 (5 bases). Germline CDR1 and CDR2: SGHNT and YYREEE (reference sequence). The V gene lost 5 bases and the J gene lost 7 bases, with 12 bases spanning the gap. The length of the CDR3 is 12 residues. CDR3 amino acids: CASSLGDREAFF. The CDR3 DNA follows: TGTGCCAGCAGTTTAGGGGACCGTGAAGCTTTCTTT.

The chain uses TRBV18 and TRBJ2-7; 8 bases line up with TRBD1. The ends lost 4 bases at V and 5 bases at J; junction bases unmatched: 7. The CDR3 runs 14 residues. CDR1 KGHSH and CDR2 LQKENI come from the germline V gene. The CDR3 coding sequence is TGTGCCAGCTCACAAAGGACAGGGTTCGACGAGCAGTACTTC. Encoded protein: CASSQRTGFDEQYF.

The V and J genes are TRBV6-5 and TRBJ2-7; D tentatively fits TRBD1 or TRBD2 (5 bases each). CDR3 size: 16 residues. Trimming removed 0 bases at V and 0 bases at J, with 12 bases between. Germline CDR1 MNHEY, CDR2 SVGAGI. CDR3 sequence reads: CASSYSTPGSSYEQYF. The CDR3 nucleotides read TGTGCCAGCAGTTACTCTACCCCAGGGAGCTCCTACGAGCAGTACTTC.

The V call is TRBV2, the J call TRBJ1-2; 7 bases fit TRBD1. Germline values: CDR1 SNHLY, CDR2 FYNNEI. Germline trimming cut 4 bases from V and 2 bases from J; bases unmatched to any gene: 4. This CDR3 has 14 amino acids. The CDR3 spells CASSAQGQNYGYTF. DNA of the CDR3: TGTGCCAGCAGTGCCCAGGGACAGAACTATGGCTACACCTTC.

CDR3 DNA sequence: TGTGCCAGCAGCTCCCCGGCCGGGACAGATACGCAGTATTTT. As protein: CASSSPAGTDTQYF. This chain joins TRBV5-4 and TRBJ2-3; D remains ambiguous. The CDR3 is made up of 14 amino acids. V shed 3 bases and J shed 3 bases, with 11 bases lying between them. Germline-derived CDR1 and CDR2 are SGHNT and YYREEE (reference sequence).

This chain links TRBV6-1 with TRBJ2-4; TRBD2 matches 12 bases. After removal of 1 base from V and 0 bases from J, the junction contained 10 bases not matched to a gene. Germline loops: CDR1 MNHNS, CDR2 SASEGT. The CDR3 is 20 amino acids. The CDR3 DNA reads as TGTGCCAGCAGTGAAGACGGTAGGGCTAGCGGGAGGGAAGCCAAAAACATTCAGTACTTC. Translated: CASSEDGRASGREAKNIQYF.

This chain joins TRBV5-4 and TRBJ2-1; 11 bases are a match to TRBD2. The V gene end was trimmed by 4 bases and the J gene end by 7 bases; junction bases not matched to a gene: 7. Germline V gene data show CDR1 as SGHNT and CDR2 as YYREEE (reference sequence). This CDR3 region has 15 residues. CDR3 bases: TGTGCCAGCAGCGTAACTAGCGGGAGAGGGAATGAGCAGTTCTTC. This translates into CASSVTSGRGNEQFF.